The next 10 T cell receptor beta chains were all read from a single sample in a study of Ad26.COV2.S vaccination and SARS-CoV-2 variants. Assay: immunoSEQ multiplex PCR; the TCRdb copy retains only in-frame clones and omits some. In the table there are about 400,000 clones, about 88% of which are singletons. Indicated treatment: about 20 received Ad26.COV2.S at low or high dose, single or two shots; 5 received placebo; per-sample allocation not given. Samples were taken on day 63 after the first vaccine or placebo injection. This material consisted of peripheral blood, taken in a trial of Ad26.COV2.S vaccine versus placebo. The receptors come from a person between 18 and 65 years old who received the Ad26.COV2.S COVID-19 vaccine or a placebo.

The sample holds a few counts of this clone. The genes are TRBV4-2 and TRBJ2-7; D may be TRBD1 (6 bases). Trimming took off 6 bases at V and 4 bases at J, with 10 bases between the two ends. The CDR3 is made up of 12 amino acids. Germline V lookup: CDR1 LGHNA, CDR2 YNFKEQ. The CDR3 sequence is CASRDSLYEQYF. The CDR3 region has the DNA TGTGCCAGCAGGGACAGTCTATACGAGCAGTACTTC.

The rearrangement joins TRBV29-1 to TRBJ2-1, with 10 bases lining up with TRBD2. Germline V gene lookup returns CDR1 SQVTM and CDR2 ANQGSEA. There are 16 residues in the CDR3. V shed 6 bases and J 7 bases; nucleotides not matched to a gene: 15. The CDR3 loop is CSVGGGSGRPGNEQFF. CDR3 nucleotide sequence: TGCAGCGTCGGGGGGGGTAGCGGGAGGCCTGGGAATGAGCAGTTCTTC.

The rearrangement uses TRBV28 and TRBJ1-2; D is possibly TRBD1 (5 bases). The CDR3 consists of 13 residues. V was pared by 6 bases and J by 10 bases, with 18 bases between. Germline V gene sequence: CDR1 MDHEN, CDR2 SYDVKM. In DNA, the CDR3 is TGTGCCAGCAGGGAAGGGACGGTGCCGAACTACACCTTC. Translating gives CASREGTVPNYTF.

The V and J genes are TRBV7-3 and TRBJ2-1; 7 bases line up with TRBD2. The CDR3 is 13 amino acids. J was trimmed by 10 bases and V by 4 bases; bases with no gene match: 7. Per the germline V gene, CDR1 is SGHTA and CDR2 is FQGTGA. CDR3 amino acids: CASSSATSPEQFF. In DNA form, the CDR3 reads TGTGCCAGCAGCTCCGCGACTAGCCCAGAGCAGTTCTTC.

The chain links TRBV24-1 to TRBJ2-5; the D gene is possibly TRBD2 (7 bases). Germline V gene sequence: CDR1 KGHDR, CDR2 SFDVKD. This CDR3 comprises 16 residues. Trimming removed 5 bases at V and 5 bases at J, with 20 bases between. The CDR3 DNA sequence: TGTGCCACCAGTGCTGGGGAGGGGGGCCCCGGGGAGACCCAGTACTTC. It specifies CATSAGEGGPGETQYF.

The J gene is TRBJ2-1, the V gene TRBV4-2, with TRBD2 matching 9 bases. V was clipped by 0 bases and J by 0 bases; unmatched bases: 15. This CDR3 comprises 21 residues. Germline V gives CDR1 LGHNA, CDR2 YNFKEQ. CDR3: CASSQESLRAGGPNSYNEQFF. In DNA, the CDR3 is TGTGCCAGCAGCCAAGAGAGTTTGCGAGCGGGAGGCCCTAACTCCTACAATGAGCAGTTCTTC.

J is TRBJ1-6 and V is TRBV28; D unclear. The CDR3 extends over 15 amino acids. CDR1 and CDR2 (germline): MDHEN, SYDVKM. Trimming removed 2 bases from V and 6 bases from J, with 11 bases in between. CDR3: CASSLTGQSNSPLHF. CDR3 sequence (DNA): TGTGCCAGCAGTTTAACGGGTCAGAGTAATTCACCCCTCCACTTT.

This clone was seen a handful of times. The chain links TRBV5-1 to TRBJ2-3; D tentatively fits TRBD1 or TRBD2 (6 bases each). From germline, CDR1 is SGHRS and CDR2 YFSETQ. V was pared by 6 bases and J by 0 bases, with 14 bases between. This CDR3 spans 15 amino acids. The CDR3 reads CASTLGGRSTDTQYF. CDR3 nucleotides: TGCGCCAGCACCCTTGGGGGGCGCAGCACAGATACGCAGTATTTT.

The chain's CDR3 is CSVEDLQGSRDTQYF. CDR3 in DNA: TGCAGCGTTGAAGATCTCCAGGGGAGTAGAGATACGCAGTATTTT. J is TRBJ2-3 and V is TRBV29-1; the D gene is possibly TRBD1 (6 bases). The V gene lost 0 bases and the J gene lost 5 bases, with 15 bases spanning the gap. CDR3 length: 15 amino acids. Germline loops: CDR1 SQVTM, CDR2 ANQGSEA.

The chain carries TRBV19 and TRBJ2-5; D is unresolved. Germline V CDR1 and CDR2: LNHDA, SQIVND (reference sequence). This CDR3 region has 13 residues. V dropped 0 bases and J dropped 4 bases, with 6 bases sitting between them. The CDR3 region is CASSIDQLETQYF. In nucleotides, the CDR3 is TGTGCCAGTAGTATAGATCAACTAGAGACCCAGTACTTC. Full variable domain (remainder filled in from reference TRBV19 and TRBJ2-5): DGGITQSPKYLFRKEGQNVTLSCEQNLNHDAMYWYRQDPGQGLRLIYYSQIVNDFQKGDIAEGYSVSREKKESFPLTVTSAQKNPTAFYLCASSIDQLETQYFGPGTRLLVL.